In its sample, the clone carrying this T cell receptor (beta chain) was seen once. Antigen unknown. The CDR3 totals 16 residues. Trimming removed 3 bases at V and 5 bases at J, with 17 bases between. Germline V CDR1 and CDR2: SGHDT, YYEEEE. This record belongs to a study of OX40 agonist ivuxolimab in advanced cancers. About the research overall: The patients got ivuxolimab, which is an agonistic anti-OX40 (CD134) antibody. Dose-escalation patients were diagnosed with hepatocellular carcinoma, melanoma, renal cell cancer or head and neck cancer. General observations from the study: Normalized T-cell clonal expansion was also low in some nonresponders.

Here immunoSEQ multiplex PCR was the method, and the copy in TCRdb shows in-frame clones only, minus some. The sample lists about 81,000 clones, about 88% occurring once. The sampling schedule covered blood at baseline, cycle 4 day 1, and cycle 7 day 1. This sequence was found in an adult with an advanced solid tumor such as melanoma, head and neck, liver or kidney cancer. The rearrangement links TRBV5-6 to TRBJ2-2, with TRBD1 as a possible D gene (5 bases). The specimen was CD4+ or CD8+ T cells sorted from blood, collected in a trial of the OX40 agonist ivuxolimab. DNA of the CDR3: TGTGCCAGCAGCTCCCCCTTAGACAGTCGAACCGGGGAGCTGTTTTTT. Its translation: CASSSPLDSRTGELFF. Full variable domain (missing parts from reference TRBV5-6 and TRBJ2-2): DAGVTQSPTHLIKTRGQQVTLRCSPKSGHDTVSWYQQALGQGPQFIFQYYEEEERQRGNFPDRFSGHQFPNYSSELNVNALLLGDSALYLCASSSPLDSRTGELFFGEGSRLTVL.